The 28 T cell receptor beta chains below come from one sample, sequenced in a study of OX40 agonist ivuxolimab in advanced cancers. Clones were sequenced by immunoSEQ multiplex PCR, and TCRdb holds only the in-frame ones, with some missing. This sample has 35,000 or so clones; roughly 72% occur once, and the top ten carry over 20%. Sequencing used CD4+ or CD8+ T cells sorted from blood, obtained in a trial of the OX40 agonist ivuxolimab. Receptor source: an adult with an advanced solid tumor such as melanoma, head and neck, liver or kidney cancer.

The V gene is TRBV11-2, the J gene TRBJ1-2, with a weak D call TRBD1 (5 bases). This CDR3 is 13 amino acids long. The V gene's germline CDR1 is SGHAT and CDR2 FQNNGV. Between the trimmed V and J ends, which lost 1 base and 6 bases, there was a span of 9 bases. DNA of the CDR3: TGTGCCAGCAGCTTAGTCGCAGGGAATGGCTACACCTTC. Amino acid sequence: CASSLVAGNGYTF.

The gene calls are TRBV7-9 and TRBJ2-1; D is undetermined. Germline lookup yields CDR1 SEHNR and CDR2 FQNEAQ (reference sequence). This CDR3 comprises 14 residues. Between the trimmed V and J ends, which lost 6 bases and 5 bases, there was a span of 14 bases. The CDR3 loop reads CASRLQVGNNEQFF. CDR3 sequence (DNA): TGTGCCAGCAGGTTGCAGGTTGGGAACAATGAGCAGTTCTTC.

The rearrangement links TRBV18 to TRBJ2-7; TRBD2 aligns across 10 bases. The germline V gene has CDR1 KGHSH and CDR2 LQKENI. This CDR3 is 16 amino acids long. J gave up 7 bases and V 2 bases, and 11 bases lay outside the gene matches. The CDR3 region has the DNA TGTGCCAGCTCACCAGATACAGCGGGGGGGCTGGGGGAGCAGTACTTC. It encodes CASSPDTAGGLGEQYF.

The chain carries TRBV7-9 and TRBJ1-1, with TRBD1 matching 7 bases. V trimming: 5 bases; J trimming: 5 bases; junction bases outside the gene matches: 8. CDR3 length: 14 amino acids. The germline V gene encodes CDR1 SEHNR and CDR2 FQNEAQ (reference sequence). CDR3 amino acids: CASSAQGDVTEAFF. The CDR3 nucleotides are TGTGCCAGCAGCGCCCAGGGGGACGTTACTGAAGCTTTCTTT.

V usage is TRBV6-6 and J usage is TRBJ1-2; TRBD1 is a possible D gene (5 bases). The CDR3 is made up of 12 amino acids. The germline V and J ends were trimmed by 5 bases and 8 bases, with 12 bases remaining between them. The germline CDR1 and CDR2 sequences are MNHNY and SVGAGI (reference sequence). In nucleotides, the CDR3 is TGTGCCAGCAGTCCCAGGGAAACGGGCTACACCTTC. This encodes CASSPRETGYTF.

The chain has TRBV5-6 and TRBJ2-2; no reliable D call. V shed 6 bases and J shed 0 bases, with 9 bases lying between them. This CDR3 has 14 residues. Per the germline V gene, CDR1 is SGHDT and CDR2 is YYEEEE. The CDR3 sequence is CASIRYANTGELFF. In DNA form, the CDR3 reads TGTGCCAGCATACGCTACGCGAACACCGGGGAGCTGTTTTTT. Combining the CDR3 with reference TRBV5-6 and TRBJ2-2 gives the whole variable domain DAGVTQSPTHLIKTRGQQVTLRCSPKSGHDTVSWYQQALGQGPQFIFQYYEEEERQRGNFPDRFSGHQFPNYSSELNVNALLLGDSALYLCASIRYANTGELFFGEGSRLTVL.

The CDR3 is CASGLVRESGEKLFF. The CDR3 coding sequence is TGTGCTAGTGGTTTGGTACGGGAGTCGGGCGAAAAACTGTTTTTT. The chain has TRBV12-5 and TRBJ1-4; D is undetermined. CDR1 is LGHNT and CDR2 is FRNRAP in the germline V gene. Trimming removed 0 bases from V and 8 bases from J, with 13 bases in between. The CDR3 consists of 15 residues.

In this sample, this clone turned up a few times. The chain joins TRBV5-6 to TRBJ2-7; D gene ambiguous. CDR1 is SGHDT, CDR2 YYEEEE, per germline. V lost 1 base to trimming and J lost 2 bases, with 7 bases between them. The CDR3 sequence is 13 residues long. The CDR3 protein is CASSLQGPYEQYF. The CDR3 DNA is TGTGCCAGCAGCTTGCAAGGTCCCTACGAGCAGTACTTC.

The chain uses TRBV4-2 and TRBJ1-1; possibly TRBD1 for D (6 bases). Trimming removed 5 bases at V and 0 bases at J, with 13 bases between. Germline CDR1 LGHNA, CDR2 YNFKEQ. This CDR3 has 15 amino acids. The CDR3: CASSSMDRMNTEAFF. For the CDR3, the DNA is TGTGCCAGCAGCTCTATGGACAGAATGAACACTGAAGCTTTCTTT.

The CDR3 loop is CASSYLQGLAEAFF. In DNA form, the CDR3 reads TGTGCCAGCAGTTACCTCCAGGGGCTGGCTGAAGCTTTCTTT. The chain links TRBV6-5 to TRBJ1-1; tentatively, D is TRBD1 (6 bases). The CDR3 runs to 14 residues. V shed 2 bases and J shed 6 bases, with 13 bases lying between them. Germline CDR1 and CDR2: MNHEY and SVGAGI.

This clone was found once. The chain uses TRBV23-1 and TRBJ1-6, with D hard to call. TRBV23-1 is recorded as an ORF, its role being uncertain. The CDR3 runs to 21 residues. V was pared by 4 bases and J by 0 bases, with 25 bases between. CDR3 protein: CASSRPLISNGISSYNSPLHF. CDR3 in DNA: TGCGCCAGCAGTCGACCCCTAATTTCGAACGGCATTAGCTCCTATAATTCACCCCTCCACTTT.

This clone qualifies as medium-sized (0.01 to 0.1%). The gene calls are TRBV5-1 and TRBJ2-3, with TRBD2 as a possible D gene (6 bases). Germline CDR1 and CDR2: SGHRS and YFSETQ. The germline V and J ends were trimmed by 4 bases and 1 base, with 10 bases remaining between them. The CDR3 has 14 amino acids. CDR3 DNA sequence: TGCGCCAGCAGCCTCTCGGGGGGCACAGATACGCAGTATTTT. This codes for CASSLSGGTDTQYF.

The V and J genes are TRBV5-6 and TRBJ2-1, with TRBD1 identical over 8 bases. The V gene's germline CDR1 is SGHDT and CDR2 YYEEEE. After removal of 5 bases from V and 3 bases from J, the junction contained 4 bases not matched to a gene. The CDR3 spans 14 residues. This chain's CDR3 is CASRRDRIYNEQFF. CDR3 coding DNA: TGTGCCAGCAGACGGGACAGGATCTACAATGAGCAGTTCTTC.

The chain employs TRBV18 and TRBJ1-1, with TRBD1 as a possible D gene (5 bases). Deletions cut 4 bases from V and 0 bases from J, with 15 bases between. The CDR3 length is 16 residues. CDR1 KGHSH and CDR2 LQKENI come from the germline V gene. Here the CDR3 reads CASSRDSRNMNTEAFF. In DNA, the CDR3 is TGTGCCAGCTCACGGGACTCAAGGAACATGAACACTGAAGCTTTCTTT. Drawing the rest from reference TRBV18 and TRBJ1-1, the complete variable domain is NAGVMQNPRHLVRRRGQEARLRCSPMKGHSHVYWYRQLPEEGLKFMVYLQKENIIDESGMPKERFSAEFPKEGPSILRIQQVVRGDSAAYFCASSRDSRNMNTEAFFGQGTRLTVV.

In DNA, the CDR3 is TGCGCCAGCAGCTCGAGACAGGGTGGCACTGAAGCTTTCTTT. Translation: CASSSRQGGTEAFF. V and J are TRBV5-1 and TRBJ1-1; TRBD1 matches at 7 bases. The germline gives CDR1 SGHRS, CDR2 YFSETQ. The CDR3 has 14 amino acids. The V segment lost 3 bases and the J segment 4 bases; nucleotides outside the gene matches: 6.

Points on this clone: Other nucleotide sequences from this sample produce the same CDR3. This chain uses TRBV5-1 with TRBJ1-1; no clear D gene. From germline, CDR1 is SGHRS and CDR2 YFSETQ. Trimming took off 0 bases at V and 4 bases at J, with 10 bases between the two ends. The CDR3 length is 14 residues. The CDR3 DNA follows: TGCGCCAGCAGCTTGGGAGGGAGAGGCACTGAAGCTTTCTTT. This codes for CASSLGGRGTEAFF.

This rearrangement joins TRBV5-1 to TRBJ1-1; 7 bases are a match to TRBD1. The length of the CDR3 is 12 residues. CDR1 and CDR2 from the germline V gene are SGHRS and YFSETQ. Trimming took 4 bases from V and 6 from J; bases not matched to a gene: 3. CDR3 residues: CASSDRAAEAFF. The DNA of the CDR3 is TGCGCCAGCAGCGACAGGGCCGCTGAAGCTTTCTTT. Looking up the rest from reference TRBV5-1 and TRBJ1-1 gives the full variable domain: KAGVTQTPRYLIKTRGQQVTLSCSPISGHRSVSWYQQTPGQGLQFLFEYFSETQRNKGNFPGRFSGRQFSNSRSEMNVSTLELGDSALYLCASSDRAAEAFFGQGTRLTVV.

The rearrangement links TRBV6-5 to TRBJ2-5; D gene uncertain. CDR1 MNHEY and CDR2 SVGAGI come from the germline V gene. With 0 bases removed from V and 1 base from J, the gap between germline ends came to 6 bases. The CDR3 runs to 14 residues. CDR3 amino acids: CASSYSMVQETQYF. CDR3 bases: TGTGCCAGCAGTTACTCCATGGTCCAAGAGACCCAGTACTTC.

CDR3 coding DNA: TGTGCCAGCAGTCCCTTGGACCGACCCTATGGCTACACCTTC. Amino acids: CASSPLDRPYGYTF. V is TRBV6-5 and J is TRBJ1-2; D is unresolved. V lost 5 bases and J 4 bases, leaving 14 bases between the germline ends. The CDR3 is 14 residues long. Germline-derived CDR1 and CDR2 are MNHEY and SVGAGI.

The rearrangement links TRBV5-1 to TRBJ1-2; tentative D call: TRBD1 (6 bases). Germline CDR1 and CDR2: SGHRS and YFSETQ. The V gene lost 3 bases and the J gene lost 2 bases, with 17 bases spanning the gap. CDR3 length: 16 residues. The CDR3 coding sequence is TGCGCCAGCAGCTCATCCCTCTCCGGGACAAACTATGGCTACACCTTC. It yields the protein CASSSSLSGTNYGYTF.

In DNA, the CDR3 is TGTGCCAGCAGCCCAATGGGACAGGGTGAAGAGACCCAGTACTTC. Translation: CASSPMGQGEETQYF. The gene calls are TRBV7-9 and TRBJ2-5; 9 positions agree with TRBD1. The CDR3 covers 15 residues. CDR1 and CDR2 (germline): SEHNR, FQNEAQ (reference sequence). The V segment lost 5 bases and the J segment 3 bases; nucleotides outside the gene matches: 7.

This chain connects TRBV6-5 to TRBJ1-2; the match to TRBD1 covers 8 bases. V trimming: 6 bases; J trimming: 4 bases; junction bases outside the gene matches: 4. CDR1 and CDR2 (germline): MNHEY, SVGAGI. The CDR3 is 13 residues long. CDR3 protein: CASRLQGGYGYTF. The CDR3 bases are TGTGCCAGCAGGTTACAGGGGGGCTATGGCTACACCTTC.

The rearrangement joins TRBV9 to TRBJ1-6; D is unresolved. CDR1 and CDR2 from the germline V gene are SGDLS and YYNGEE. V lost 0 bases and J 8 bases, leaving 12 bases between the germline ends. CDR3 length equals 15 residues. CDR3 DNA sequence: TGTGCCAGCAGCGTAGATCTGGGTTCTGATTCACCCCTCCACTTT. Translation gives CASSVDLGSDSPLHF.

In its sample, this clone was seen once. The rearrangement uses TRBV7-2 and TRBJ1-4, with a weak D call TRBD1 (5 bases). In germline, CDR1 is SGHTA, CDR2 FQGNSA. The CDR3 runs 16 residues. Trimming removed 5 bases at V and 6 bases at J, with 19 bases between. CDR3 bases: TGTGCCAGCAGCCCAACCCTCAGGGTTGGGGATGAAAAACTGTTTTTT. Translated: CASSPTLRVGDEKLFF.

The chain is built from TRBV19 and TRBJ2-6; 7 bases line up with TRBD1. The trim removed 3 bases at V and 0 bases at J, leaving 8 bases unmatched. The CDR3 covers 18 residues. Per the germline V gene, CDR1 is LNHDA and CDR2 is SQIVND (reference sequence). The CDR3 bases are TGTGCCAGTAGTATGAACAGGGGTTCCTCCTCTGGGGCCAACGTCCTGACTTTC. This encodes CASSMNRGSSSGANVLTF. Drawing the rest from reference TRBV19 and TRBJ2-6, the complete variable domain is DGGITQSPKYLFRKEGQNVTLSCEQNLNHDAMYWYRQDPGQGLRLIYYSQIVNDFQKGDIAEGYSVSREKKESFPLTVTSAQKNPTAFYLCASSMNRGSSSGANVLTFGAGSRLTVL.

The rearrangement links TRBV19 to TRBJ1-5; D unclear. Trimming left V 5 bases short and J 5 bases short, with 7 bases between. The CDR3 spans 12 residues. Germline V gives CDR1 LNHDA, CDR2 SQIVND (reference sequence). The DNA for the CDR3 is TGTGCCAGTAGTCCCCGGGATCAGCCCCAGCATTTT. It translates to CASSPRDQPQHF. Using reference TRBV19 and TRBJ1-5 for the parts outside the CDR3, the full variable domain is DGGITQSPKYLFRKEGQNVTLSCEQNLNHDAMYWYRQDPGQGLRLIYYSQIVNDFQKGDIAEGYSVSREKKESFPLTVTSAQKNPTAFYLCASSPRDQPQHFGDGTRLSIL.

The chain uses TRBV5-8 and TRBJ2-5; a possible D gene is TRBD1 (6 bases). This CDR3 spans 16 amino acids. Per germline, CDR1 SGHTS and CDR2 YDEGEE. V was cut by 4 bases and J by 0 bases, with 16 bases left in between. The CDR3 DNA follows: TGTGCCAGCAGCCCGGGGACAAGGACGTACCAAGAGACCCAGTACTTC. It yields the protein CASSPGTRTYQETQYF.

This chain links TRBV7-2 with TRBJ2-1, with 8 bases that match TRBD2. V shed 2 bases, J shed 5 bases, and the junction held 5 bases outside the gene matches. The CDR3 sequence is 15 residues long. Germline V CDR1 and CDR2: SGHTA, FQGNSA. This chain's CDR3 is CASSLNSGAHNEQFF. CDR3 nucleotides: TGTGCCAGCAGCTTAAATAGCGGGGCGCACAATGAGCAGTTCTTC.